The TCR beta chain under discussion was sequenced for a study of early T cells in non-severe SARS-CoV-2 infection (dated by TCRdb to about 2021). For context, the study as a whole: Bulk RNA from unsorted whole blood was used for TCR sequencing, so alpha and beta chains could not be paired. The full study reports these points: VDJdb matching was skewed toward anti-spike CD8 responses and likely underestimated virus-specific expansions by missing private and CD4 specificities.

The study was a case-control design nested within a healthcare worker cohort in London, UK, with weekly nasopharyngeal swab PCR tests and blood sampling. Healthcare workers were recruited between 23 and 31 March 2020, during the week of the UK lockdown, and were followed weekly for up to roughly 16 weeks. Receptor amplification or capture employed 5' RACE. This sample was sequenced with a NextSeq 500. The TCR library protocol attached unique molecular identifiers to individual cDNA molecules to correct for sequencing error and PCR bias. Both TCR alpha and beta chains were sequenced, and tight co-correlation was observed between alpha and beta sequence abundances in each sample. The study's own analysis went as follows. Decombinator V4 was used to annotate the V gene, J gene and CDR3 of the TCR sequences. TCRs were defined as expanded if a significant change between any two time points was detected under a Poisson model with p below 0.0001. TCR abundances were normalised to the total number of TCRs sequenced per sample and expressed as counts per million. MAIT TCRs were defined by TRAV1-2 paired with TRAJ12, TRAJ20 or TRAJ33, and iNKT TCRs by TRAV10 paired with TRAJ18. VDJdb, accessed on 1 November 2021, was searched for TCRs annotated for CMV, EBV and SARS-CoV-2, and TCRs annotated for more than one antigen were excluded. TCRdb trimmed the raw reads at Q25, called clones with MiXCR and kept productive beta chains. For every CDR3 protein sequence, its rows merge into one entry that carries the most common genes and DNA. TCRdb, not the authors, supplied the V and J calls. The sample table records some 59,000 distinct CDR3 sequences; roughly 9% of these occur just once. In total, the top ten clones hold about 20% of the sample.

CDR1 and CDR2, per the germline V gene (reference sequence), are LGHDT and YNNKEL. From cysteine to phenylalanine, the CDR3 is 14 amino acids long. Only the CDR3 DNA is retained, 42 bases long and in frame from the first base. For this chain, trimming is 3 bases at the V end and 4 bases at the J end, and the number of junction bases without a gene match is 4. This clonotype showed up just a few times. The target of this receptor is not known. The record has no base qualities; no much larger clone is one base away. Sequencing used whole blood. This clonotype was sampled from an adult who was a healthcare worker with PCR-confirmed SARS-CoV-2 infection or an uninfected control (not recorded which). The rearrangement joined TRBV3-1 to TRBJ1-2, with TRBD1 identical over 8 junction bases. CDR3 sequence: CASSHQGASYGYTF. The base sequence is TGTGCCAGCAGCCACCAGGGGGCGAGCTATGGCTACACCTTC.